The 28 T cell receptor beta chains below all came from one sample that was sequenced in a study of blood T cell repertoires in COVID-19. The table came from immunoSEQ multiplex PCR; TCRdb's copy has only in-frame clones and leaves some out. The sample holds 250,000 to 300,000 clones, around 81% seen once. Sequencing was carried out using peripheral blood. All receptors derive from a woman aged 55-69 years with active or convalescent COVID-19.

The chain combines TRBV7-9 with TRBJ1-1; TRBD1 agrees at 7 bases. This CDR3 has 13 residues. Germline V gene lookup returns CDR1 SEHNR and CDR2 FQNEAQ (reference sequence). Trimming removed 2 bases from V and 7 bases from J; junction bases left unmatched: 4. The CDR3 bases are TGTGCCAGCAGCTTAAGGAGGGACAGTGAAGCTTTCTTT. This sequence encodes CASSLRRDSEAFF. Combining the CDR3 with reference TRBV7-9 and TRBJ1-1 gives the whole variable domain DTGVSQNPRHKITKRGQNVTFRCDPISEHNRLYWYRQTLGQGPEFLTYFQNEAQLEKSRLLSDRFSAERPKGSFSTLEIQRTEQGDSAMYLCASSLRRDSEAFFGQGTRLTVV.

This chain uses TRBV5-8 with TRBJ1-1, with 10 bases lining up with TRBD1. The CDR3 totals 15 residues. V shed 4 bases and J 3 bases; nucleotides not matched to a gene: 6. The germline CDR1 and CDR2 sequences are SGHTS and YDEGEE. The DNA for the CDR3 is TGTGCCAGCAGCCCGGGGACAGGGGTGGACACTGAAGCTTTCTTT. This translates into CASSPGTGVDTEAFF.

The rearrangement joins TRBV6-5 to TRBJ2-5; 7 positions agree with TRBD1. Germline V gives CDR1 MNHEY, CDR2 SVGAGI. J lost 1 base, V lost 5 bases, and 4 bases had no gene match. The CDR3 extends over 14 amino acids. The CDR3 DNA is TGTGCCAGCAGTCCGGGACAGACCCAAGAGACCCAGTACTTC. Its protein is CASSPGQTQETQYF.

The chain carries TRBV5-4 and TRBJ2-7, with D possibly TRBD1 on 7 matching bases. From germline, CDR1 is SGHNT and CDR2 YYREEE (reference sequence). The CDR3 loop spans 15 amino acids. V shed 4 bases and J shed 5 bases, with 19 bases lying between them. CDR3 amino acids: CASSKGGQGENEQYF. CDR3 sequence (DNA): TGTGCCAGCAGCAAAGGGGGGCAGGGGGAGAACGAGCAGTACTTC.

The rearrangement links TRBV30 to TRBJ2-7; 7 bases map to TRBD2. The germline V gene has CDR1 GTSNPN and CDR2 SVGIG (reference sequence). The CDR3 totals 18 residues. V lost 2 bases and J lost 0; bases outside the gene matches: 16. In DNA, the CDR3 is TGTGCCTGGAGTTCCCCGGGGGGATCACCGGTGGGCTCCTACGAGCAGTACTTC. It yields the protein CAWSSPGGSPVGSYEQYF.

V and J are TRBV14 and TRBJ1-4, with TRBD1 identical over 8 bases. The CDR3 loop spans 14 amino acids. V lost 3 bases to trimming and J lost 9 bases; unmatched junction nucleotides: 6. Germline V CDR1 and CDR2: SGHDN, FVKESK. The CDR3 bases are TGTGCCAGCAGCCACCGGGCAGGGGGCAAAAAACTGTTTTTT. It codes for CASSHRAGGKKLFF. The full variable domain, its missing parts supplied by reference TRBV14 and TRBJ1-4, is EAGVTQFPSHSVIEKGQTVTLRCDPISGHDNLYWYRRVMGKEIKFLLHFVKESKQDESGMPNNRFLAERTGGTYSTLKVQPAELEDSGVYFCASSHRAGGKKLFFGSGTQLSVL.

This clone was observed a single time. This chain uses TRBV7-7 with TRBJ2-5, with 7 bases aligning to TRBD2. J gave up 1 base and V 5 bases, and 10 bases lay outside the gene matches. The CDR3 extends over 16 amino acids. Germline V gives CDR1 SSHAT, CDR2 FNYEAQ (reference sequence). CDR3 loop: CASSPGVTSSQETQYF. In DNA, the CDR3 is TGTGCCAGCAGCCCCGGGGTGACTAGCAGCCAAGAGACCCAGTACTTC. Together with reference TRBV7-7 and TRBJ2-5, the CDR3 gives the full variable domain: GAGVSQSPRYKVTKRGQDVTLRCDPISSHATLYWYQQALGQGPEFLTYFNYEAQPDKSGLPSDRFSAERPEGSISTLTIQRTEQRDSAMYRCASSPGVTSSQETQYFGPGTRLLVL.

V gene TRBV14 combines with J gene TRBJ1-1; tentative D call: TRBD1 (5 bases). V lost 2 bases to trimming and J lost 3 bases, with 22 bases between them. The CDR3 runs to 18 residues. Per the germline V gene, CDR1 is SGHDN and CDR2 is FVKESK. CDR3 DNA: TGTGCCAGCAGCCAATGGACGGCGCGTACCCGGGGGGACACTGAAGCTTTCTTT. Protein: CASSQWTARTRGDTEAFF.

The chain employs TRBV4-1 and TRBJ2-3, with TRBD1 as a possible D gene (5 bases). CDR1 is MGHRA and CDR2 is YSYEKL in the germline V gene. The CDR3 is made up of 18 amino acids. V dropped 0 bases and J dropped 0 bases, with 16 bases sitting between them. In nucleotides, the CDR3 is TGCGCCAGCAGCCAAGATTCCGGACATTTTTCTAGCACAGATACGCAGTATTTT. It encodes CASSQDSGHFSSTDTQYF.

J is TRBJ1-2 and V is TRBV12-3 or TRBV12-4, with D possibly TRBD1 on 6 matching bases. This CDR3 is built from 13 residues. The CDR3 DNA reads TGTGCTATCGGACAGACCTCTGCCGTCGGCTACACCTTC. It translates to CAIGQTSAVGYTF.

The CDR3 coding sequence is TGTGCCAGCAGTCCCGGGACTAGTTCTTACAATGAGCAGTTCTTC. This gives the protein CASSPGTSSYNEQFF. The rearrangement uses TRBV2 and TRBJ2-1; 8 bases are shared with TRBD2. There are 15 residues in the CDR3. CDR1 and CDR2 from the germline V gene are SNHLY and FYNNEI. The junction had 7 bases not matched to a gene; V was cut back by 5 bases and J by 4 bases. Full variable domain (remainder filled in from reference TRBV2 and TRBJ2-1): EPEVTQTPSHQVTQMGQEVILRCVPISNHLYFYWYRQILGQKVEFLVSFYNNEISEKSEIFDDQFSVERPDGSNFTLKIRSTKLEDSAMYFCASSPGTSSYNEQFFGPGTRLTVL.

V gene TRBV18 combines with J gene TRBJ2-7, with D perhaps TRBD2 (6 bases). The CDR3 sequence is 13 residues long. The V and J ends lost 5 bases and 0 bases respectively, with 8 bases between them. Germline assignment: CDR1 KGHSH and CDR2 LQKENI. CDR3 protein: CASSGGSSYEQYF. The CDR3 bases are TGTGCCAGCTCAGGAGGGAGCTCCTACGAGCAGTACTTC.

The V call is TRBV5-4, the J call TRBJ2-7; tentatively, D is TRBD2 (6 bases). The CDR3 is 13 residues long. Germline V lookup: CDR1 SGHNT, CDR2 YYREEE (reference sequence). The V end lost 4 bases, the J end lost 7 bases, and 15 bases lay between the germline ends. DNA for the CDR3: TGTGCCAGCAGCGGCCGGGGGTTGGGAGAGCAGTACTTC. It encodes CASSGRGLGEQYF.

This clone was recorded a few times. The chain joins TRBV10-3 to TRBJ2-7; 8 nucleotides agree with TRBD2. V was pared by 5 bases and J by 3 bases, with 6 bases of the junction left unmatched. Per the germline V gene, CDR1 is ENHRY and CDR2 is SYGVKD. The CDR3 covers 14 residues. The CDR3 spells CAISSAGELYEQYF. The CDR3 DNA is TGTGCCATCAGTTCAGCGGGGGAGCTCTACGAGCAGTACTTC.

The CDR3 loop is CASSLRAGGGDEQYF. The CDR3 DNA reads TGTGCCAGCAGCTTGAGAGCGGGGGGCGGGGACGAGCAGTACTTC. The chain uses TRBV5-4 and TRBJ2-7, with 9 bases lining up with TRBD2. The CDR3 contains 15 residues. The V segment lost 1 base and the J segment 5 bases; nucleotides outside the gene matches: 7. The germline V gene encodes CDR1 SGHNT and CDR2 YYREEE (reference sequence).

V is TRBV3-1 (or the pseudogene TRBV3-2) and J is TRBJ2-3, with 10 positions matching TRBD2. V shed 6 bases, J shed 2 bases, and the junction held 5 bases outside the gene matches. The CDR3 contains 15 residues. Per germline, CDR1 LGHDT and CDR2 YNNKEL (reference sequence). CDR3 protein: CASRSGTSATDTQYF. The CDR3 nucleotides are TGTGCCAGCAGGTCCGGGACTAGCGCCACAGATACGCAGTATTTT.

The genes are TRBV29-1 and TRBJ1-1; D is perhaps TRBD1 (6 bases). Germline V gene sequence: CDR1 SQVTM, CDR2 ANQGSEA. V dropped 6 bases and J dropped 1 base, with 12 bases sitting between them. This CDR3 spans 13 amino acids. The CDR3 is CSVQRGGNTEAFF. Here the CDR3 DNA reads TGCAGCGTCCAAAGGGGGGGGAACACTGAAGCTTTCTTT.

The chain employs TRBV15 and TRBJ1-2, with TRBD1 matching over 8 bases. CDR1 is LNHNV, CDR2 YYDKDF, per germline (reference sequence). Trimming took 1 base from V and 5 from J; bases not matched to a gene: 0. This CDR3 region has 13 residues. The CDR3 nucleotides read TGTGCCACCAGCAGAGGGGACAGGTATGGCTACACCTTC. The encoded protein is CATSRGDRYGYTF.

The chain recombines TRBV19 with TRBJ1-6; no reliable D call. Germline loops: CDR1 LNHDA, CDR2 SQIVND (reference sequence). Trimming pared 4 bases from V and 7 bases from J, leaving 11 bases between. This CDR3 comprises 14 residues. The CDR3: CASSTRGRNSPLHF. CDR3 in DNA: TGTGCCAGTAGTACACGAGGAAGAAATTCACCCCTCCACTTT.

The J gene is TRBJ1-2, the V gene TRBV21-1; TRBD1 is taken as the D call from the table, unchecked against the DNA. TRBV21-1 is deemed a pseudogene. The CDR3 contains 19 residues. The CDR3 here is CASSKGGKRGRAGLYGYTF. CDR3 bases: TGTGCCAGCAGCAAAGGGGGGAAAAGGGGGAGAGCTGGGCTCTATGGCTACACCTTC.

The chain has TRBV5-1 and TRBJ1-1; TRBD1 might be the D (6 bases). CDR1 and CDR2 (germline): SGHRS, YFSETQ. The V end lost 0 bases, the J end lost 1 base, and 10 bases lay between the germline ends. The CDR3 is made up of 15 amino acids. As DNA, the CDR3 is TGCGCCAGCAGCTTGGGACAGGTTTCGAACACTGAAGCTTTCTTT. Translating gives CASSLGQVSNTEAFF.

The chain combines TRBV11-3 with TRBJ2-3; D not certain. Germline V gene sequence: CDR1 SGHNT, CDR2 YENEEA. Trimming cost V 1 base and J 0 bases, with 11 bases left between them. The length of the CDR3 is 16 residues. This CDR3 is CASSLGSVYSTDTQYF. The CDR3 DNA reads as TGTGCCAGCAGCTTAGGATCTGTCTACAGCACAGATACGCAGTATTTT.

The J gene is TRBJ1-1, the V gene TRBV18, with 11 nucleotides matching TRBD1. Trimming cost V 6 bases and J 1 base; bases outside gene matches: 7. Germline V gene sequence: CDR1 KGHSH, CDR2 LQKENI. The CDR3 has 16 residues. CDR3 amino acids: CASSPGQGVENTEAFF. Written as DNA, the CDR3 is TGTGCCAGCTCCCCGGGACAGGGGGTGGAGAACACTGAAGCTTTCTTT. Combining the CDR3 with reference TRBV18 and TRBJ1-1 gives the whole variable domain NAGVMQNPRHLVRRRGQEARLRCSPMKGHSHVYWYRQLPEEGLKFMVYLQKENIIDESGMPKERFSAEFPKEGPSILRIQQVVRGDSAAYFCASSPGQGVENTEAFFGQGTRLTVV.

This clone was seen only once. CDR3 bases: TGTGCCAGCAGCCAACCTCTCGGGACAGGTCGAAACACCATATATTTT. Protein product: CASSQPLGTGRNTIYF. This chain links TRBV3-1 (or the pseudogene TRBV3-2) with TRBJ1-3, with 8 bases matching TRBD1. The germline V gene has CDR1 LGHDT and CDR2 YNNKEL (reference sequence). The trim removed 2 bases at V and 5 bases at J, leaving 8 bases unmatched. The CDR3 sequence is 16 residues long.

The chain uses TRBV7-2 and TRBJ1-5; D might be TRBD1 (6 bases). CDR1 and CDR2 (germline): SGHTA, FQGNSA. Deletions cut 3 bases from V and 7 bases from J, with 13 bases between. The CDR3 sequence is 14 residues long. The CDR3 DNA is TGTGCCAGCAGCTTGAAGACAGGTAACCAGCCCCAGCATTTT. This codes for CASSLKTGNQPQHF.

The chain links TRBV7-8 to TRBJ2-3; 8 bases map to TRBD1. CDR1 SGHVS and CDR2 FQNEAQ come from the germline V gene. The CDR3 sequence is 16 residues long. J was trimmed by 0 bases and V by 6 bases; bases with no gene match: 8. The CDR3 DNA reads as TGTGCCAGCAGTCATGGACAGGGCCTTAGCACAGATACGCAGTATTTT. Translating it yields CASSHGQGLSTDTQYF. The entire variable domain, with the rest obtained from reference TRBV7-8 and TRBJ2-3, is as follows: GAGVSQSPRYKVAKRGQDVALRCDPISGHVSLFWYQQALGQGPEFLTYFQNEAQLDKSGLPSDRFFAERPEGSVSTLKIQRTQQEDSAVYLCASSHGQGLSTDTQYFGPGTRLTVL.

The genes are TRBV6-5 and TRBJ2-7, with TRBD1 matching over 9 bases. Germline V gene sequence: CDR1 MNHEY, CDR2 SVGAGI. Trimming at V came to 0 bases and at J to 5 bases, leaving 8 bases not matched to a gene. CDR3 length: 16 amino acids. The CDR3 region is CASSYSRGQGTDEQYF. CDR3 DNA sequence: TGTGCCAGCAGTTACTCGAGGGGACAGGGAACGGACGAGCAGTACTTC.

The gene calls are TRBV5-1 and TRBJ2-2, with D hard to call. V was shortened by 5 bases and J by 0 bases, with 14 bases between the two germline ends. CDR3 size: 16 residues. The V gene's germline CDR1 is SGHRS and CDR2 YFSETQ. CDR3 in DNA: TGCGCCAGCAGTTCGTCCCAGGTTGCGAACACCGGGGAGCTGTTTTTT. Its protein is CASSSSQVANTGELFF.